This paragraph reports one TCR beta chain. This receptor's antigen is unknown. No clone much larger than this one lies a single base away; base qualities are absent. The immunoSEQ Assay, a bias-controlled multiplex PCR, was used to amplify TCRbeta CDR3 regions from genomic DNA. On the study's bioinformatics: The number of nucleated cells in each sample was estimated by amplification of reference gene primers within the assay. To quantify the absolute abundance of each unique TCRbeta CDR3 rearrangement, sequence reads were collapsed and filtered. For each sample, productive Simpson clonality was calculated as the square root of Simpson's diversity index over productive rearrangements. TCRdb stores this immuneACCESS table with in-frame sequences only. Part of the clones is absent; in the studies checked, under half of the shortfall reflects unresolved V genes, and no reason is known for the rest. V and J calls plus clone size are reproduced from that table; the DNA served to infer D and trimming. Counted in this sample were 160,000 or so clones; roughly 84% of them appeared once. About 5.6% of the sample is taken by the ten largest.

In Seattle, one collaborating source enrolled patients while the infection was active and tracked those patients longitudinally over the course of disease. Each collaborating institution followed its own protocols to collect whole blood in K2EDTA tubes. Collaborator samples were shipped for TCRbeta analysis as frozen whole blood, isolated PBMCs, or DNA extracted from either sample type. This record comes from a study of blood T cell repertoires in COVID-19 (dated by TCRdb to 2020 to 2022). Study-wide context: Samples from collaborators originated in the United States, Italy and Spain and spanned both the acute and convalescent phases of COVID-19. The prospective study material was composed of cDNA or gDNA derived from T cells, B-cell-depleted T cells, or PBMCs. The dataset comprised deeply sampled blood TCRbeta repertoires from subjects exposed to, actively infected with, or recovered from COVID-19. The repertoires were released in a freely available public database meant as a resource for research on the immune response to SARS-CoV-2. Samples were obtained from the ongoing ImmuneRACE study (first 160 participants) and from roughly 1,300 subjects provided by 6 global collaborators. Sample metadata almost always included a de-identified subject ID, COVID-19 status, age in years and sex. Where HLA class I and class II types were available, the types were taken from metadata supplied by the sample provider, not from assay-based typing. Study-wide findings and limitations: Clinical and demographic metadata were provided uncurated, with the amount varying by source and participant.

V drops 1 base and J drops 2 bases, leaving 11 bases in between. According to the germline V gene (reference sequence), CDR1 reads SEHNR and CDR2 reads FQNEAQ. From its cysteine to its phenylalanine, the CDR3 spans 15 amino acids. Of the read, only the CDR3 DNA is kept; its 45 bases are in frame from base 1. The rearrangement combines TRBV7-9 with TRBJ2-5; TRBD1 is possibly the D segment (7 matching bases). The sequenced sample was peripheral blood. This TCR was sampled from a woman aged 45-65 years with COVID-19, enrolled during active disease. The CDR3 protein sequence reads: CASSLVGGQQETQYF. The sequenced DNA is TGTGCCAGCAGCTTAGTGGGGGGACAGCAAGAGACCCAGTACTTC.